This T cell receptor beta chain was captured in a study of blood T cell repertoires in COVID-19. Across the study: Acute and convalescent COVID-19 specimens originated in the United States, Italy and Spain. T cells, B-cell-depleted T cells, or PBMCs provided the cDNA or gDNA that served as material.

The authors' processing: Estimation of nucleated cell counts was performed using reference gene primer amplification. The protocol was immunoSEQ multiplex PCR, while the TCRdb copy is restricted to in-frame clones and leaves out a portion. That table gives V, J and clone size, and the DNA gave D and trimming. The sample includes approximately 150,000 clones, roughly 84% of them seen just once. Germline values: CDR1 LGHNT, CDR2 FRNRAP. This CDR3 contains 16 residues. The V segment lost 6 bases and the J segment 5 bases; nucleotides outside the gene matches: 12. Material: peripheral blood. The clonotype was recovered from a woman between 45 and 65 years old in a cohort sampled during active or convalescent COVID-19. V is TRBV12-5 and J is TRBJ1-4; 7 bases are a match to TRBD1. In nucleotides, the CDR3 is TGTGCTAGTGGCCTCACAAGGACAGGAAGCAATGAAAAACTGTTTTTT. This codes for CASGLTRTGSNEKLFF.